One sample yielded the 17 T cell receptor beta chains listed below, sequenced in a study of response to subunit inactivated influenza vaccine. TCRdb ran MiXCR on the RT-PCR reads and lists one entry per CDR3 protein. The sample contains over 800,000 distinct CDR3 sequences, 21% of which appear only once. The sequenced sample was PBMCs from blood, obtained around 5 days after vaccination. These receptors all stem from a man aged 50-59 years who received an inactivated influenza vaccine.

This clonotype has just a few counts. The chain couples TRBV3-1 to TRBJ2-7; D is uncertain. CDR1 is LGHDT, CDR2 YNNKEL, per germline (reference sequence). V was shortened by 0 bases and J by 1 base, with 16 bases between the two germline ends. The CDR3 loop spans 17 amino acids. The CDR3 loop is CASSQEYGDHRSYEQYF. The CDR3 coding sequence is TGTGCCAGCAGCCAAGAATACGGAGACCATAGGTCCTACGAGCAGTACTTC.

This clonotype has a handful of counts. The V gene is TRBV5-1, the J gene TRBJ2-1; D is perhaps TRBD1 (6 bases). Germline CDR1 reads SGHRS; CDR2 reads YFSETQ. Deletions cut 0 bases from V and 9 bases from J, with 19 bases between. The CDR3 loop spans 16 amino acids. CDR3 nucleotide sequence: TGCGCCAGCAGCTTGGGCCTGGGGGCGCAGCCCTTTGAGCAGTTCTTC. Residues: CASSLGLGAQPFEQFF.

This clonotype was found a few times. The chain couples TRBV4-3 to TRBJ2-3; 11 nucleotides line up with TRBD2. Trimming took 0 bases from V and 5 from J; bases not matched to a gene: 7. Germline CDR1 reads LGHNA; CDR2 reads YSLEER. This CDR3 has 17 amino acids. The CDR3 DNA follows: TGCGCCAGCAGCCAAGACGGAGGACTAGCGGGCGGAGATACGCAGTATTTT. As protein: CASSQDGGLAGGDTQYF.

This clonotype showed up just a few times. V gene TRBV4-2 combines with J gene TRBJ2-7; 11 bases agree with TRBD2. The CDR3 is 18 amino acids. The V gene end was trimmed by 3 bases and the J gene end by 4 bases; junction bases not matched to a gene: 14. Per germline, CDR1 LGHNA and CDR2 YNFKEQ. The CDR3 DNA reads as TGTGCCAGCAGCCACTCTGGGGTAGCGGGAGGGCCCTCGTACGAGCAGTACTTC. Translated: CASSHSGVAGGPSYEQYF.

The chain employs TRBV5-1 and TRBJ2-3; no definite D call. Trimming took off 4 bases at V and 3 bases at J, with 15 bases between the two ends. Looked up from germline, CDR1 is SGHRS and CDR2 is YFSETQ. The CDR3 spans 15 residues. DNA for the CDR3: TGCGCCAGCAGCCCTAGGACGGATAGAACAGATACGCAGTATTTT. Protein: CASSPRTDRTDTQYF.

This clonotype has a handful of counts. The CDR3 spells CASSPSVMINEQFF. Written as DNA, the CDR3 is TGTGCCAGCAGCCCTAGCGTCATGATCAATGAGCAGTTCTTC. The chain is built from TRBV3-1 and TRBJ2-1; a possible D gene is TRBD2 (6 bases). The V and J ends lost 4 bases and 6 bases respectively, with 13 bases between them. This CDR3 is 14 amino acids long. CDR1 is LGHDT, CDR2 YNNKEL, per germline (reference sequence).

This clonotype appeared a few times. The V and J genes are TRBV6-5 and TRBJ2-3; unclear D gene. With 1 base removed from V and 1 base from J, the gap between germline ends came to 6 bases. The V gene's germline CDR1 is MNHEY and CDR2 SVGAGI. This CDR3 has 14 residues. The CDR3: CASSYLTRTDTQYF. The CDR3 region has the DNA TGTGCCAGCAGTTACTTGACTCGCACAGATACGCAGTATTTT.

This clonotype was found many times. This rearrangement joins TRBV12-3 or TRBV12-4 to TRBJ2-1; 14 positions match TRBD2. The V segment lost 6 bases and the J segment 3 bases; nucleotides outside the gene matches: 16. The CDR3 is made up of 20 amino acids. The CDR3 region has the DNA TGTGCCAGCAGCCACCCAGGGACTAGCGGGAGTTGGCTCCTCTACAATGAGCAGTTCTTC. Translating it yields CASSHPGTSGSWLLYNEQFF.

CDR3 coding DNA: TGCAGTGCTCGGACTAGCGGGAGGTCAGATACGCAGTATTTT. It translates to CSARTSGRSDTQYF. The gene calls are TRBV20-1 and TRBJ2-3, with TRBD2 matching over 14 bases. CDR1 is DFQATT and CDR2 is SNEGSKA in the germline V gene (reference sequence). The CDR3 has 14 residues. The J segment lost 4 bases and the V segment lost 5 bases, leaving 2 bases of the junction unmatched.

This clonotype was observed a few times. The chain has TRBV20-1 and TRBJ1-5; 7 bases agree with TRBD1. Germline CDR1 is DFQATT and CDR2 is SNEGSKA (reference sequence). The CDR3 covers 14 residues. J was trimmed by 4 bases and V by 6 bases; bases with no gene match: 9. CDR3 loop: CSAPLGQRNQPQHF. The CDR3 DNA follows: TGCAGTGCCCCGCTGGGACAGAGAAATCAGCCCCAGCATTTT.

This chain connects TRBV5-1 to TRBJ2-1; TRBD1 is a possible D gene (5 bases). Germline CDR1 is SGHRS and CDR2 is YFSETQ. The CDR3 is 15 amino acids. Trimming stripped 4 bases from V and 2 bases from J, with 13 bases between. The CDR3 bases are TGCGCCAGCAGCGGGCCCCAGGGAACCTACAATGAGCAGTTCTTC. Protein: CASSGPQGTYNEQFF.

This clonotype was seen only a few times. The gene calls are TRBV7-9 and TRBJ2-7; D might be TRBD2 (6 bases). Germline V CDR1 and CDR2: SEHNR, FQNEAQ (reference sequence). CDR3 length equals 15 residues. V was cut by 3 bases and J by 2 bases, with 14 bases left in between. Here the CDR3 DNA reads TGTGCCAGCAGCTTCGACGGGCGGGGAGCCTACGAGCAGTACTTC. Translating gives CASSFDGRGAYEQYF.

This clonotype was seen only a few times. The chain uses TRBV27 and TRBJ2-1, with TRBD2 identical over 9 bases. J was trimmed by 7 bases and V by 5 bases; bases with no gene match: 12. Germline V CDR1 and CDR2: MNHEY, SMNVEV (reference sequence). This CDR3 spans 16 amino acids. The chain's CDR3 is CASSREAGGLGNEQFF. Written as DNA, the CDR3 is TGTGCCAGCAGTCGCGAAGCGGGAGGATTGGGGAATGAGCAGTTCTTC.

The CDR3 DNA sequence: TGTGCCAGCAGCAAATCTCCCCTAGCGACAGATACGCAGTATTTT. This codes for CASSKSPLATDTQYF. The chain carries TRBV5-8 and TRBJ2-3; a possible D gene is TRBD2 (6 bases). This CDR3 comprises 15 residues. Trimming left V 4 bases short and J 3 bases short, with 15 bases between. Germline V gene sequence: CDR1 SGHTS, CDR2 YDEGEE. The full variable domain, rest sourced from reference TRBV5-8 and TRBJ2-3, is EAGVTQSPTHLIKTRGQQATLRCSPISGHTSVYWYQQALGLGLQFLLWYDEGEERNRGNFPPRFSGRQFPNYSSELNVNALELEDSALYLCASSKSPLATDTQYFGPGTRLTVL.

The chain joins TRBV4-3 to TRBJ1-2; D is unclear. V was trimmed by 2 bases and J by 4 bases, leaving 14 bases between them. CDR3 size: 15 residues. CDR1 and CDR2 from the germline V gene are LGHNA and YSLEER. CDR3 in amino acids: CASSQQIDLGYGYTF. The CDR3 nucleotides are TGCGCCAGCAGCCAACAAATCGACCTGGGCTATGGCTACACCTTC.

V usage is TRBV5-6 and J usage is TRBJ2-7; D gene uncertain. The CDR3 spans 13 residues. The germline gives CDR1 SGHDT, CDR2 YYEEEE. Trimming took 3 bases from V and 5 from J, leaving 12 bases between them. The CDR3 spells CASSSTVPDEQYF. The DNA of the CDR3 is TGTGCCAGCAGCTCCACCGTTCCCGACGAGCAGTACTTC.

The sample holds a few counts of this clonotype. This rearrangement joins TRBV7-2 to TRBJ1-2; no clear D. This CDR3 has 15 amino acids. Germline-derived CDR1 and CDR2 are SGHTA and FQGNSA. The germline V and J ends were trimmed by 0 bases and 4 bases, with 12 bases remaining between them. CDR3 in amino acids: CASSLARRQTYGYTF. Written as DNA, the CDR3 is TGTGCCAGCAGCTTAGCTAGGCGGCAAACCTATGGCTACACCTTC.